Shown below are 22 T cell receptor beta chains from a single sample sequenced in a study of beta chain features in type 1 diabetes. Their antigens are not known. Expressed TCRB transcripts were sequenced because the entire RNA isolate underwent reverse transcription. Assay used: immunoSEQ multiplex PCR; TCRdb lists only in-frame clones, some missing. The data show roughly 160,000 clones, 6.5% to 10% seen once. The study's findings and limits: When Type 1 diabetes patients were examined, their TCRB CDR3s proved moderately but significantly shorter in all four CD4+ subsets.

Specimen: central memory CD4+ T cells from blood. All receptors come from a woman in her late teens or twenties with type 1 diabetes.

This clone was detected a few times. This chain uses TRBV7-6 with TRBJ2-2; TRBD1 matches at 8 bases. The germline V gene encodes CDR1 SGHVS and CDR2 FNYEAQ. The CDR3 loop spans 16 amino acids. V dropped 5 bases and J dropped 0; count of bases not matched to a gene: 5. This CDR3 is CASSPRQGSNTGELFF. For the CDR3, the DNA is TGTGCCAGCAGCCCGAGACAGGGGTCGAACACCGGGGAGCTGTTTTTT.

V gene TRBV10-3 combines with J gene TRBJ2-2; 11 positions match TRBD1. The CDR3 has 15 amino acids. The V segment lost 6 bases and the J segment 6 bases; nucleotides outside the gene matches: 6. Germline-derived CDR1 and CDR2 are ENHRY and SYGVKD. DNA for the CDR3: TGTGCCATCAGCCCGGGACAGGGGGGTTCCGGGGAGCTGTTTTTT. It codes for CAISPGQGGSGELFF.

The chain combines TRBV5-1 with TRBJ2-3; D gene uncertain. V was cut by 4 bases and J by 0 bases, with 9 bases left in between. Germline CDR1 and CDR2: SGHRS and YFSETQ. This CDR3 has 14 amino acids. The CDR3 spells CASSRRESTDTQYF. CDR3 bases: TGCGCCAGCAGCCGTCGCGAGAGCACAGATACGCAGTATTTT.

The rearrangement uses TRBV5-1 and TRBJ2-5; unclear D gene. Germline V lookup: CDR1 SGHRS, CDR2 YFSETQ. CDR3 length equals 15 residues. The V end lost 1 base, the J end lost 2 bases, and 12 bases lay between the germline ends. The chain's CDR3 is CASSLTGVWQETQYF. The CDR3 bases are TGCGCCAGCAGCTTGACCGGTGTTTGGCAAGAGACCCAGTACTTC.

This clone was seen a handful of times. The gene calls are TRBV10-3 and TRBJ2-2; tentatively, D is TRBD2 (6 bases). V was shortened by 10 bases and J by 0 bases, with 9 bases between the two germline ends. Germline V gives CDR1 ENHRY, CDR2 SYGVKD. This CDR3 region has 13 residues. The DNA for the CDR3 is TGTGCCACATTAGCGGCGAACACCGGGGAGCTGTTTTTT. Translated, it gives CATLAANTGELFF.

At least ten counts were recorded for this clone. The chain uses TRBV15 and TRBJ2-3, with 8 bases lining up with TRBD2. This CDR3 comprises 15 residues. The junction had 12 bases not matched to a gene; V was cut back by 9 bases and J by 4 bases. The germline CDR1 and CDR2 sequences are LNHNV and YYDKDF (reference sequence). This CDR3 reads CATGHDAGGSDTQYF. The CDR3 bases are TGTGCCACAGGCCACGACGCGGGGGGATCAGATACGCAGTATTTT.

This clone was observed a handful of times. The chain is built from TRBV5-1 and TRBJ2-5; D possibly corresponds to TRBD1 (5 bases). The V end lost 3 bases, the J end lost 1 base, and 7 bases lay between the germline ends. Germline assignment: CDR1 SGHRS and CDR2 YFSETQ. There are 13 residues in the CDR3. The CDR3 DNA sequence: TGCGCCAGCAGCTGGACAAGCCAAGAGACCCAGTACTTC. Its protein is CASSWTSQETQYF.

This clone showed up just a few times. The chain links TRBV7-2 to TRBJ1-5; 7 bases map to TRBD1. The length of the CDR3 is 13 residues. Germline assignment: CDR1 SGHTA and CDR2 FQGNSA. V lost 5 bases, J lost 6 bases, and 4 bases stayed unmatched. CDR3: CASSLYRGQPQHF. The CDR3 DNA is TGTGCCAGCAGCCTCTACAGGGGTCAGCCCCAGCATTTT.

This clone was observed a few times. This sequence joins TRBV5-1 and TRBJ2-5; possible D gene TRBD2, 6 bases. CDR3 length: 15 residues. In germline, CDR1 is SGHRS, CDR2 YFSETQ. V dropped 4 bases and J dropped 0 bases, with 13 bases sitting between them. CDR3 in amino acids: CASSLHSGYQETQYF. The CDR3 nucleotides read TGCGCCAGCAGCCTCCATAGCGGCTACCAAGAGACCCAGTACTTC.

The table lists this clone with many counts. This chain links TRBV29-1 with TRBJ2-2, with D hard to call. Germline V gene lookup returns CDR1 SQVTM and CDR2 ANQGSEA. Trimming took 2 bases from V and 2 from J, leaving 9 bases between them. This CDR3 contains 14 residues. The CDR3 reads CSVERQVNTGELFF. In DNA form, the CDR3 reads TGCAGCGTTGAACGGCAGGTTAACACCGGGGAGCTGTTTTTT.

This clone was detected only a few times. V and J are TRBV6-5 and TRBJ2-4; D call uncertain. V gave up 0 bases and J gave up 2 bases, with 5 bases separating them. This CDR3 is 14 amino acids long. Germline CDR1 reads MNHEY; CDR2 reads SVGAGI. In nucleotides, the CDR3 is TGTGCCAGCAGTTACTCTGTATCCAAAAACATTCAGTACTTC. Its translation: CASSYSVSKNIQYF.

This clone was seen only a few times. The V call is TRBV21-1, the J call TRBJ2-3; the D call TRBD2 from the table was never checked on the DNA. TRBV21-1 is a recognized pseudogene. CDR3 size: 16 residues. Written as DNA, the CDR3 is TGTGCCAGCAGCAAAGATCGGGGTGCGGCTTTAGATACGCAGTATTTT. It yields the protein CASSKDRGAALDTQYF.

The chain joins TRBV13 to TRBJ2-7; 8 nucleotides line up with TRBD1. This CDR3 has 15 amino acids. Unmatched junction bases numbered 11, after V lost 5 bases and J lost 5 bases. Germline V lookup: CDR1 PRHDT, CDR2 FYEKMQ (reference sequence). The CDR3 DNA sequence: TGTGCCAGCAGCACCTCCCGACAGGGGTCAAACGAGCAGTACTTC. Encoded protein: CASSTSRQGSNEQYF. The variable domain in full, with the rest retrieved from reference TRBV13 and TRBJ2-7, is AAGVIQSPRHLIKEKRETATLKCYPIPRHDTVYWYQQGPGQDPQFLISFYEKMQSDKGSIPDRFSAQQFSDYHSELNMSSLELGDSALYFCASSTSRQGSNEQYFGPGTRLTVT.

This clone was detected only a few times. The gene calls are TRBV11-1 and TRBJ2-3; no clear D. The germline CDR1 and CDR2 sequences are SGHAT and FQDESV (reference sequence). Trimming shortened V by 0 bases and J by 0 bases, and 7 bases separated the two germline ends. The CDR3 is 15 residues long. CDR3 amino acids: CASSLAPGSTDTQYF. In nucleotides, the CDR3 is TGTGCCAGCAGCTTAGCCCCAGGAAGCACAGATACGCAGTATTTT.

This clone was counted between two and nine times. This chain uses TRBV7-2 with TRBJ2-1; TRBD2 is a possible D gene (6 bases). This CDR3 is 13 amino acids long. CDR1 SGHTA and CDR2 FQGNSA come from the germline V gene. Trimming took 4 bases from V and 9 from J, leaving 13 bases between them. DNA of the CDR3: TGTGCCAGCAGCTCGGCGGGGCTGGGTGAGCAGTTCTTC. Amino acids: CASSSAGLGEQFF. Looking up the rest from reference TRBV7-2 and TRBJ2-1 gives the full variable domain: GAGVSQSPSNKVTEKGKDVELRCDPISGHTALYWYRQSLGQGLEFLIYFQGNSAPDKSGLPSDRFSAERTGGSVSTLTIQRTQQEDSAVYLCASSSAGLGEQFFGPGTRLTVL.

The chain carries TRBV6-5 and TRBJ1-1; 7 nucleotides agree with TRBD1. The CDR3 extends over 14 amino acids. The ends lost 2 bases at V and 3 bases at J; junction bases unmatched: 3. The germline CDR1 and CDR2 sequences are MNHEY and SVGAGI. The CDR3 spells CASSYQGGHTEAFF. In nucleotides, the CDR3 is TGTGCCAGCAGTTACCAAGGGGGCCACACTGAAGCTTTCTTT.

The chain is built from TRBV2 and TRBJ1-1, with a weak D call TRBD1 (5 bases). Per the germline V gene, CDR1 is SNHLY and CDR2 is FYNNEI. The V end lost 3 bases, the J end lost 5 bases, and 13 bases lay between the germline ends. The CDR3 covers 14 residues. CDR3 in amino acids: CASSDLGVGTEAFF. Here the CDR3 DNA reads TGTGCCAGCAGTGATCTAGGGGTTGGGACTGAAGCTTTCTTT.

In the case of this clone: One end of the junction fails to match germline, which may point to a read error. The rearrangement links TRBV7-9 to TRBJ2-3; no clear D. CDR3 size: 13 residues. Germline V gives CDR1 SEHNR, CDR2 FQNEAQ (reference sequence). CDR3 sequence: CASSPASTDTQCF. The CDR3 DNA sequence: TGTGCCAGCAGCCCTGCCAGCACAGATACGCAGTGTTTT.

This clone appeared a few times. The chain links TRBV28 to TRBJ2-7, with 11 bases lining up with TRBD2. V lost 3 bases to trimming and J lost 0 bases; unmatched junction nucleotides: 4. This CDR3 is 16 amino acids long. CDR1 MDHEN and CDR2 SYDVKM come from the germline V gene. CDR3 DNA: TGTGCCAGCAGTTTCTACACTAGCGGGGGCTCCTACGAGCAGTACTTC. Translation: CASSFYTSGGSYEQYF. Drawing the rest from reference TRBV28 and TRBJ2-7, the complete variable domain is DVKVTQSSRYLVKRTGEKVFLECVQDMDHENMFWYRQDPGLGLRLIYFSYDVKMKEKGDIPEGYSVSREKKERFSLILESASTNQTSMYLCASSFYTSGGSYEQYFGPGTRLTVT.

The chain links TRBV28 to TRBJ2-3; no clear D. V was clipped by 7 bases and J by 0 bases, with 5 bases between them. Per the germline V gene, CDR1 is MDHEN and CDR2 is SYDVKM. This CDR3 has 12 residues. The CDR3 region has the DNA TGTGCCAGCACCGAGAGCACAGATACGCAGTATTTT. Protein sequence: CASTESTDTQYF. Full variable domain (outside the CDR3, taken from reference TRBV28 and TRBJ2-3): DVKVTQSSRYLVKRTGEKVFLECVQDMDHENMFWYRQDPGLGLRLIYFSYDVKMKEKGDIPEGYSVSREKKERFSLILESASTNQTSMYLCASTESTDTQYFGPGTRLTVL.

The chain uses TRBV19 and TRBJ2-5; D may be TRBD1 (6 bases). Trimming took off 4 bases at V and 0 bases at J, with 9 bases between the two ends. The CDR3 runs to 14 residues. CDR1 and CDR2 from the germline V gene are LNHDA and SQIVND (reference sequence). The CDR3 loop reads CASSNTGYQETQYF. CDR3 DNA sequence: TGTGCCAGTAGTAATACAGGGTACCAAGAGACCCAGTACTTC. The entire variable domain, with the rest obtained from reference TRBV19 and TRBJ2-5, is as follows: DGGITQSPKYLFRKEGQNVTLSCEQNLNHDAMYWYRQDPGQGLRLIYYSQIVNDFQKGDIAEGYSVSREKKESFPLTVTSAQKNPTAFYLCASSNTGYQETQYFGPGTRLLVL.

The sample holds many counts of this clone. The V call is TRBV19, the J call TRBJ2-1, with TRBD2 identical over 9 bases. CDR3 length equals 14 residues. V shed 5 bases and J 6 bases; nucleotides not matched to a gene: 5. The germline gives CDR1 LNHDA, CDR2 SQIVND (reference sequence). The CDR3 sequence: CASSAGGPSNEQFF. The CDR3, as DNA: TGTGCCAGTAGTGCGGGAGGGCCATCCAATGAGCAGTTCTTC.